This T cell receptor beta chain is drawn from a study of shared clonotypes between healthy human individuals. TCRdb keeps only in-frame clones here, not all; method: immunoSEQ multiplex PCR. Of approximately 530,000 clones in the sample, roughly 95% were seen once. Deletions cut 0 bases from V and 5 bases from J, with 11 bases between. Germline V gene data show CDR1 as LNHNV and CDR2 as YYDKDF (reference sequence). CDR3 length: 15 amino acids. What was sequenced was naive CD4+ T cells sorted from blood. Sample subset: CD45RA+ positively selected. The rearrangement uses TRBV15 and TRBJ1-5, with a weak D call TRBD1 (5 bases). This clonotype was obtained from a woman aged 30 to 39 in good health. CDR3 nucleotide sequence: TGTGCCACCAGCAGAGATTGGTCAGGGTATCAGCCCCAGCATTTT. This sequence encodes CATSRDWSGYQPQHF. Combining the CDR3 with reference TRBV15 and TRBJ1-5 gives the whole variable domain DAMVIQNPRYQVTQFGKPVTLSCSQTLNHNVMYWYQQKSSQAPKLLFHYYDKDFNNEADTPDNFQSRRPNTSFCFLDIRSPGLGDTAMYLCATSRDWSGYQPQHFGDGTRLSIL.